Listed below are T cell receptor beta chains from one sample, sequenced in a study of T cells expressing NK-cell markers. TCRdb reanalyzed the 5' RACE reads, giving one entry per CDR3 protein sequence and no DNA. Reported are approximately 460,000 distinct CDR3 sequences; the ten largest clones contain more than 7%. Sequencing used blood T cells: a sorted CD56 or NKG2C T cell subset, CD4+ or CD8+ T cells, or bulk PBMC T cells (not recorded which). These receptors originate from a woman between 18 and 70 years old in good health. Both conserved end residues are part of each CDR3.

TRBV7-8	TRBJ2-1	CASSPIGGPGNEQFF
TRBV3-1	TRBJ1-2	CASSPRGQYVYGYTF
TRBV5-1	TRBJ2-7	CASSLADSRYEQYF
TRBV25-1	TRBJ1-6	CASSESLVPLHF
TRBV4-3	TRBJ1-6	CASSQSRGYSSSPLHF
TRBV29-1	TRBJ2-2	CSVKGQLAGELFF
TRBV6-1	TRBJ1-2	CASRATLTGGGGYTF
TRBV3-1	TRBJ2-1	CASSQRGGATNEQFF
TRBV11-1	TRBJ2-3	CASSTMGQPITDTQYF
TRBV27	TRBJ2-1	CASGGGLNYNEQFF
TRBV29-1	TRBJ2-5	CSVPGGESETQYF
TRBV6-2/TRBV6-3	TRBJ2-3	CASSYPPIVPGQIITDTQYF
TRBV4-1	TRBJ2-1	CASSQEGTSGGYNEQFF
TRBV15	TRBJ2-3	CATSRDWLAGTDTQYF
TRBV7-2	TRBJ2-3	CASSQGTSQTDTQYF
TRBV4-3	TRBJ2-2	CASSQYPEGGADSGELFF
TRBV18	TRBJ1-5	CASSNRADQPQHF
TRBV29-1	TRBJ2-6	CSVEGAYGANVLTF
TRBV29-1	TRBJ2-5	CSVEDRDRERETQYF
TRBV20-1	TRBJ2-7	CSQRAAGGTYEQYF
TRBV19	TRBJ2-3	CASRGRGSGTDTQYF
TRBV20-1	TRBJ1-6	CSAEGNSPLHF
TRBV5-1	TRBJ1-6	CASSLEVYNSPLHF
TRBV4-2	TRBJ1-1	CASSQEGAGGSEAFF
TRBV20-1	TRBJ2-2	CSAIRGLGRELFF
TRBV5-6	TRBJ2-3	CASSYGTGASDTQYF